This TCR beta chain was recovered during a study of metastatic and nonmetastatic thyroid tumors. Broader study findings: Malignant thyroid tumors reportedly had TCR beta diversity that was significantly higher than in benign nodules, in blood and tumor.

The table lists this clone with many counts. The antigen is unknown. Every patient underwent thyroid surgery untreated. This CDR3 contains 14 residues. Between the trimmed V and J ends, which lost 3 bases and 3 bases, there was a span of 10 bases. The germline gives CDR1 SGHRS, CDR2 YFSETQ. In the source study's methods: Building a distant-metastasis classifier for papillary thyroid cancer drew on CDR3 differences across clinicopathological groups. TCRdb ran MiXCR on the PCR reads. Here the V and J calls rest on TCRdb's processing, not on the authors' analysis. The sample records fewer than 35,000 clones, approximately 16% being singletons.

Source material: blood. V and J are TRBV5-1 and TRBJ1-5; D not certain. The sequence was collected from a male donor with papillary thyroid cancer or a benign thyroid nodule (not recorded which). Some clones in this sample may be carry-over from other donors' samples. The CDR3 coding sequence is TGCGCCAGCAGCTCGGACGGAGACAATCAGCCCCAGCATTTT. This encodes CASSSDGDNQPQHF.